These 31 T cell receptor beta chains share one sample of origin, sequenced in a study of PD-1 blockade in classical Hodgkin lymphoma. The data were produced by immunoSEQ multiplex PCR, yet TCRdb's version contains in-frame clones alone and is incomplete. The table shows about 25,000 clones, with less than 75% occurring only once. Time point meaning: cycle 4 day 1 (C4D1), after six to seven weeks of nivolumab. Brentuximab vedotin exposure varied among the patients, all of whom had relapsed after autologous stem cell transplantation. The sample consisted of peripheral blood mononuclear cells (PBMCs), taken before the fourth cycle of nivolumab. These receptor sequences come from a human donor with classical Hodgkin lymphoma.

This chain joins TRBV27 and TRBJ1-5; D remains ambiguous. Trimming shortened V by 5 bases and J by 3 bases, and 8 bases separated the two germline ends. This CDR3 has 13 residues. Germline V lookup: CDR1 MNHEY, CDR2 SMNVEV (reference sequence). The CDR3 DNA is TGTGCCAGCAGTCAGCAACTCAATCAGCCCCAGCATTTT. It codes for CASSQQLNQPQHF.

The chain uses TRBV30 and TRBJ1-4, with unresolved D. Germline V gene sequence: CDR1 GTSNPN, CDR2 SVGIG (reference sequence). Between the trimmed V and J ends, which lost 0 bases and 10 bases, there was a span of 21 bases. The CDR3 consists of 16 residues. CDR3 protein: CAWSVLGDNTLGKLFF. CDR3 DNA sequence: TGTGCCTGGAGTGTACTCGGAGACAATACCTTAGGAAAACTGTTTTTT.

The rearrangement joins TRBV2 to TRBJ2-5, with 7 bases that match TRBD2. J gave up 9 bases and V 0 bases, and 4 bases lay outside the gene matches. Germline values: CDR1 SNHLY, CDR2 FYNNEI. This CDR3 is 13 amino acids long. The CDR3 is CASSEALGGAQYF. The DNA for the CDR3 is TGTGCCAGCAGTGAAGCGCTTGGGGGGGCCCAGTACTTC.

The rearrangement links TRBV2 to TRBJ1-4, with D perhaps matching TRBD1 (5 bases). V dropped 6 bases and J dropped 0 bases, with 11 bases sitting between them. The CDR3 loop spans 15 amino acids. Germline V gives CDR1 SNHLY, CDR2 FYNNEI. CDR3 sequence: CASRQDTTTNEKLFF. CDR3 nucleotides: TGTGCCAGCAGGCAGGACACCACAACTAATGAAAAACTGTTTTTT.

The J gene is TRBJ2-1, the V gene TRBV9; maybe TRBD2 (7 bases). Germline lookup yields CDR1 SGDLS and CDR2 YYNGEE. This CDR3 region has 14 residues. Trimming pared 7 bases from V and 0 bases from J, leaving 11 bases between. In nucleotides, the CDR3 is TGTGCCAGCGGGAGGGGGGACTCCTACAATGAGCAGTTCTTC. Its translation is CASGRGDSYNEQFF.

This clone showed up just once. The V gene is TRBV6-6, the J gene TRBJ2-2; D not certain. Germline V lookup: CDR1 MNHNY, CDR2 SVGAGI (reference sequence). V lost 0 bases and J lost 7, with 6 bases in between. CDR3 length: 13 amino acids. CDR3 in amino acids: CASSYSRLGELFF. CDR3 coding DNA: TGTGCCAGCAGTTACTCGAGGCTCGGGGAGCTGTTTTTT.

The chain combines TRBV27 with TRBJ2-1; no firm D call. The CDR3 has 15 amino acids. CDR1 is MNHEY and CDR2 is SMNVEV in the germline V gene (reference sequence). V was clipped by 4 bases and J by 6 bases, with 16 bases between them. CDR3 bases: TGTGCCAGCAGTTCTCTATCTCCGCCTCGCAATGAGCAGTTCTTC. Translating it yields CASSSLSPPRNEQFF.

The V call is TRBV18, the J call TRBJ1-2, with D unresolved. The CDR3 covers 13 residues. V was clipped by 3 bases and J by 7 bases, with 12 bases between them. Germline V gene lookup returns CDR1 KGHSH and CDR2 LQKENI. CDR3 DNA: TGTGCCAGCTCACCTGACCTTAAGGGTGGCTACACCTTC. It is translated as CASSPDLKGGYTF.

The CDR3 region is CASSEKGAGEQFF. The CDR3, as DNA: TGTGCCAGCAGTGAAAAGGGTGCGGGTGAGCAGTTCTTC. The chain combines TRBV6-1 with TRBJ2-1, with TRBD2 as a possible D gene (5 bases). The CDR3 has 13 residues. Trimming cost V 2 bases and J 9 bases, with 11 bases left between them. In germline, CDR1 is MNHNS, CDR2 SASEGT.

The chain recombines TRBV30 with TRBJ2-7; 8 positions match TRBD1. J was trimmed by 2 bases and V by 6 bases; bases with no gene match: 6. In germline, CDR1 is GTSNPN, CDR2 SVGIG (reference sequence). The CDR3 is made up of 13 amino acids. CDR3 nucleotide sequence: TGTGCCTGCGGCCGGGACAGGCCCTACGAGCAGTACTTC. It encodes CACGRDRPYEQYF.

The V gene is TRBV5-1, the J gene TRBJ1-2; 9 positions match TRBD1. V was pared by 4 bases and J by 4 bases, with 5 bases of the junction left unmatched. Germline CDR1 SGHRS, CDR2 YFSETQ. The CDR3 contains 14 residues. The CDR3 loop is CASSLRQGGYGYTF. CDR3 nucleotide sequence: TGCGCCAGCAGCCTCAGACAGGGGGGCTATGGCTACACCTTC.

This chain connects TRBV7-2 to TRBJ2-5; 13 bases fit TRBD2. CDR1 SGHTA and CDR2 FQGNSA come from the germline V gene. Germline trimming cut 5 bases from V and 5 bases from J; bases unmatched to any gene: 5. CDR3 size: 15 residues. In nucleotides, the CDR3 is TGTGCCAGCAGCGGGACTAGCGGGGTTGGGGAGACCCAGTACTTC. Translation gives CASSGTSGVGETQYF.

The chain carries TRBV18 and TRBJ2-3; 7 bases line up with TRBD1. Looked up from germline, CDR1 is KGHSH and CDR2 is LQKENI. The CDR3 loop spans 15 amino acids. J was trimmed by 0 bases and V by 1 base; bases with no gene match: 1. The CDR3 loop is CASSPQGASTDTQYF. In DNA, the CDR3 is TGTGCCAGCTCACCACAGGGGGCTAGCACAGATACGCAGTATTTT.

On this clone itself: The identical CDR3 is also encoded by other nucleotide sequences in the sample. The V gene is TRBV28, the J gene TRBJ2-3; TRBD2 might be the D (7 bases). CDR3 length equals 14 residues. Germline CDR1 reads MDHEN; CDR2 reads SYDVKM. V lost 6 bases and J 2 bases, leaving 12 bases between the germline ends. CDR3 sequence: CASSLGGATDTQYF. CDR3 DNA: TGTGCCAGCAGCTTAGGGGGGGCCACAGATACGCAGTATTTT. Looking up the rest from reference TRBV28 and TRBJ2-3 gives the full variable domain: DVKVTQSSRYLVKRTGEKVFLECVQDMDHENMFWYRQDPGLGLRLIYFSYDVKMKEKGDIPEGYSVSREKKERFSLILESASTNQTSMYLCASSLGGATDTQYFGPGTRLTVL.

This clone has just one count. The rearrangement joins TRBV5-1 to TRBJ1-1, with a tentative D call TRBD1 (5 bases). Between the trimmed V and J ends, which lost 2 bases and 3 bases, there was a span of 14 bases. CDR3 length: 15 residues. In germline, CDR1 is SGHRS, CDR2 YFSETQ. Here the CDR3 DNA reads TGCGCCAGCAGCTTAGGTCTGGGGGGTTACACTGAAGCTTTCTTT. This codes for CASSLGLGGYTEAFF.

In this sample, this clone turned up many times. The rearrangement links TRBV6-5 to TRBJ1-2; weak D call: TRBD1 (5 bases). Germline-derived CDR1 and CDR2 are MNHEY and SVGAGI. The CDR3 runs 13 residues. The V gene lost 7 bases and the J gene lost 2 bases, with 11 bases spanning the gap. The CDR3 here is CASNKGRNYGYTF. The CDR3 nucleotides read TGTGCCAGCAATAAGGGGCGCAACTATGGCTACACCTTC.

There are a few counts of this clone. The J gene is TRBJ1-1, the V gene TRBV6-5; D is undetermined. V was pared by 7 bases and J by 1 base, with 10 bases between. Per the germline V gene, CDR1 is MNHEY and CDR2 is SVGAGI. CDR3 size: 13 residues. The CDR3 nucleotides read TGTGCCAGCATAGTCTGGGGGAACACTGAAGCTTTCTTT. Its translation is CASIVWGNTEAFF.

This chain joins TRBV13 and TRBJ1-2; no reliable D call. V lost 8 bases and J lost 1, with 14 bases in between. The CDR3 contains 14 residues. The germline V gene encodes CDR1 PRHDT and CDR2 FYEKMQ (reference sequence). CDR3 residues: CASRRTVINYGYTF. CDR3 DNA: TGTGCCAGCCGTCGGACGGTGATTAACTATGGCTACACCTTC.

A few counts support this clone. This chain links TRBV10-3 with TRBJ1-2; TRBD1 might be the D (6 bases). The germline V and J ends were trimmed by 3 bases and 4 bases, with 9 bases remaining between them. Germline V gene lookup returns CDR1 ENHRY and CDR2 SYGVKD. CDR3 length: 13 residues. Here the CDR3 reads CAISEWGPYGYTF. CDR3 in DNA: TGTGCCATCAGTGAATGGGGGCCCTATGGCTACACCTTC.

The rearrangement joins TRBV6-5 to TRBJ1-6; no definite D call. Trimming took 5 bases from V and 9 from J, leaving 5 bases between them. The V gene's germline CDR1 is MNHEY and CDR2 SVGAGI. The CDR3 length is 11 residues. DNA for the CDR3: TGTGCCAGCAGTGAAGGTTCACCCCTCCACTTT. Amino acids: CASSEGSPLHF.

V and J are TRBV9 and TRBJ2-3; TRBD2 agrees at 8 bases. This CDR3 comprises 17 residues. CDR1 is SGDLS, CDR2 YYNGEE, per germline. J lost 4 bases, V lost 2 bases, and 12 bases had no gene match. The CDR3 nucleotides read TGTGCCAGCAGCGTCCACCTTAGCGGGGAACGATCAGATACGCAGTATTTT. The encoded protein is CASSVHLSGERSDTQYF.

The gene calls are TRBV6-5 and TRBJ1-2, with D unresolved. V lost 8 bases and J 8 bases, leaving 18 bases between the germline ends. The CDR3 has 13 amino acids. Germline loops: CDR1 MNHEY, CDR2 SVGAGI. The CDR3 is CASGGPTREGYTF. Here the CDR3 DNA reads TGTGCCAGCGGCGGGCCGACTCGTGAAGGCTACACCTTC.

The genes are TRBV11-3 and TRBJ1-4, with TRBD1 as a possible D gene (5 bases). CDR1 is SGHNT, CDR2 YENEEA, per germline. The CDR3 contains 12 residues. With 6 bases removed from V and 8 bases from J, the gap between germline ends came to 10 bases. The CDR3 reads CASRGVGEKLFF. CDR3 bases: TGTGCCAGCAGGGGGGTGGGAGAAAAACTGTTTTTT. Using reference TRBV11-3 and TRBJ1-4 for the parts outside the CDR3, the full variable domain is EAGVVQSPRYKIIEKKQPVAFWCNPISGHNTLYWYLQNLGQGPELLIRYENEEAVDDSQLPKDRFSAERLKGVDSTLKIQPAELGDSAVYLCASRGVGEKLFFGSGTQLSVL.

The rearrangement uses TRBV5-1 and TRBJ2-7; D unclear. The CDR3 has 14 amino acids. CDR1 and CDR2 (germline): SGHRS, YFSETQ. V was pared by 0 bases and J by 2 bases, with 9 bases between. In DNA, the CDR3 is TGCGCCAGCAGCTTGGGGTCGGTAGCCTACGAGCAGTACTTC. It is translated as CASSLGSVAYEQYF.

The rearrangement joins TRBV30 to TRBJ2-3; possibly TRBD1 or TRBD2 for D (6 bases each). This CDR3 is 18 amino acids long. CDR1 is GTSNPN, CDR2 SVGIG, per germline (reference sequence). Trimming took off 4 bases at V and 1 base at J, with 24 bases between the two ends. The DNA of the CDR3 is TGTGCCTGGAAGCTAAAGGGGGGTCGGGGCTTTCGCACAGATACGCAGTATTTT. Amino acids: CAWKLKGGRGFRTDTQYF.

The chain couples TRBV18 to TRBJ1-1, with D possibly TRBD1 on 6 matching bases. In germline, CDR1 is KGHSH, CDR2 LQKENI. The length of the CDR3 is 15 residues. V was cut by 3 bases and J by 3 bases, with 14 bases left in between. The CDR3 nucleotides are TGTGCCAGCTCACCGAGGGGAGGGGGTGACACTGAAGCTTTCTTT. Its translation is CASSPRGGGDTEAFF.

The rearrangement links TRBV28 to TRBJ1-2, with 9 positions matching TRBD1. Germline V gene lookup returns CDR1 MDHEN and CDR2 SYDVKM. The CDR3 is 16 residues long. The junction had 8 bases not matched to a gene; V was cut back by 6 bases and J by 0 bases. The CDR3 loop is CASRPGTGRPNYGYTF. CDR3 nucleotides: TGTGCCAGCAGACCTGGGACAGGGAGGCCTAACTATGGCTACACCTTC.

The chain has TRBV6-5 and TRBJ1-6; D is ambiguous. With 5 bases removed from V and 4 bases from J, the gap between germline ends came to 9 bases. Germline CDR1 MNHEY, CDR2 SVGAGI. There are 14 residues in the CDR3. This CDR3 reads CASSEGMYNSPLHF. CDR3 coding DNA: TGTGCCAGCAGTGAGGGAATGTATAATTCACCCCTCCACTTT.

V gene TRBV11-3 combines with J gene TRBJ2-3, with 14 bases that match TRBD2. Trimming removed 1 base from V and 1 base from J; junction bases left unmatched: 4. The CDR3 is 18 amino acids. CDR1 SGHNT and CDR2 YENEEA come from the germline V gene. The CDR3 is CASSLGLAGGPGTDTQYF. As DNA, the CDR3 is TGTGCCAGCAGCTTAGGACTAGCGGGGGGGCCTGGCACAGATACGCAGTATTTT.

J is TRBJ2-7 and V is TRBV30, with TRBD2 matching 14 bases. The CDR3 is 14 residues long. The junction had 0 bases not matched to a gene; V was cut back by 5 bases and J by 0 bases. Germline V CDR1 and CDR2: GTSNPN, SVGIG (reference sequence). The DNA of the CDR3 is TGTGCCTGGGGGACTAGCGGGGGCTCCTACGAGCAGTACTTC. As protein: CAWGTSGGSYEQYF.

The rearrangement uses TRBV9 and TRBJ2-5; D unclear. The germline V gene encodes CDR1 SGDLS and CDR2 YYNGEE. The CDR3 totals 13 residues. The V gene lost 4 bases and the J gene lost 4 bases, with 11 bases spanning the gap. In DNA, the CDR3 is TGTGCCAGCAGCTACCGTCCGGGAGAGACCCAGTACTTC. Its protein product is CASSYRPGETQYF. Full variable domain (rest looked up from reference TRBV9 and TRBJ2-5): DSGVTQTPKHLITATGQRVTLRCSPRSGDLSVYWYQQSLDQGLQFLIQYYNGEERAKGNILERFSAQQFPDLHSELNLSSLELGDSALYFCASSYRPGETQYFGPGTRLLVL.